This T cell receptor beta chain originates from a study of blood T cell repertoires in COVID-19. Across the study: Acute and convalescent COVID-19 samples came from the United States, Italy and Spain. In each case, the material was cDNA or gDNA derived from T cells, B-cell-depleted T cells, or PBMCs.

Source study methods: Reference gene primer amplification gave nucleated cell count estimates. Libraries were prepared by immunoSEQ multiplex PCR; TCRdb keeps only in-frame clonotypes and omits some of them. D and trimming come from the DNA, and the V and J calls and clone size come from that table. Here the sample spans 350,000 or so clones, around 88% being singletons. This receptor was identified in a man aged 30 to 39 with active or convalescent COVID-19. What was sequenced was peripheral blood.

CDR3 in DNA: TGTGCCAGCAGCTTATTAAGACAGGCAGAGACCCAGTACTTC. It is translated as CASSLLRQAETQYF. The genes are TRBV7-2 and TRBJ2-5; TRBD1 is a possible D gene (6 bases). The CDR3 contains 14 residues. The germline V gene encodes CDR1 SGHTA and CDR2 FQGNSA. Trimming took 2 bases from V and 4 from J, leaving 11 bases between them.